A single sample is the source of the 30 T cell receptor beta chains below, sequenced in a study of CD8 T cells in ankylosing spondylitis. TCRdb independently ran MiXCR on the 5' RACE reads; one entry per CDR3 protein. Among 470,000 or so distinct CDR3 sequences listed, around 26% were seen once. Study-wide results and limits: Ankylosing spondylitis blood seemed to carry a telltale TCR beta motif made of several highly homologous variants.

Antigens for these TCRs are unknown. Sequencing was performed on blood, either unsorted or a sorted T cell fraction (not recorded which). Receptors originate from a male donor with ankylosing spondylitis.

This clonotype has a handful of counts. This chain links TRBV24-1 with TRBJ2-1; 14 bases match TRBD2. This CDR3 has 16 residues. With 4 bases clipped from V and 8 bases from J, the junction kept 6 bases outside the gene matches. Germline V gene data show CDR1 as KGHDR and CDR2 as SFDVKD. CDR3 protein: CATSDRGTSGGDEQFF. The CDR3 DNA is TGTGCCACCAGTGACCGAGGGACTAGCGGGGGAGATGAGCAGTTCTTC.

This clonotype came up once. J is TRBJ2-2 and V is TRBV12-3 or TRBV12-4, with 9 bases identical to TRBD1. The CDR3 is 18 amino acids. Germline trimming cut 2 bases from V and 5 bases from J; bases unmatched to any gene: 12. As DNA, the CDR3 is TGTGCCAGCAGTTTAATTCGGCAGACAGGGGGAACGACCGGGGAGCTGTTTTTT. Amino acid sequence: CASSLIRQTGGTTGELFF.

The rearrangement links TRBV7-9 to TRBJ2-1; 7 bases line up with TRBD2. In germline, CDR1 is SEHNR, CDR2 FQNEAQ (reference sequence). The CDR3 loop spans 16 amino acids. V lost 7 bases, J lost 1 base, and 10 bases stayed unmatched. CDR3 protein: CASTQLGGSSYNEQFF. In nucleotides, the CDR3 is TGTGCCAGCACCCAGCTTGGCGGGAGTTCCTACAATGAGCAGTTCTTC.

The chain employs TRBV7-9 and TRBJ1-1; D is ambiguous. The ends were cut back, 5 bases at V and 4 bases at J, with 17 bases in the middle. Germline lookup yields CDR1 SEHNR and CDR2 FQNEAQ (reference sequence). The CDR3 consists of 15 residues. CDR3: CASSTEFIGFTEAFF. For the CDR3, the DNA is TGTGCCAGCAGCACCGAGTTCATAGGGTTCACTGAAGCTTTCTTT.

This clonotype was seen a few times. V usage is TRBV28 and J usage is TRBJ2-3, with no clear D. With 8 bases removed from V and 2 bases from J, the gap between germline ends came to 17 bases. Germline loops: CDR1 MDHEN, CDR2 SYDVKM. The length of the CDR3 is 15 residues. The CDR3 nucleotides read TGTGCCAGCCATCAGACAAGTCGCTACACAGATACGCAGTATTTT. Translation gives CASHQTSRYTDTQYF.

The chain recombines TRBV3-1 with TRBJ1-1, with D unresolved. V lost 7 bases and J 4 bases, leaving 16 bases between the germline ends. Looked up from germline, CDR1 is LGHDT and CDR2 is YNNKEL (reference sequence). CDR3 length equals 14 residues. The CDR3 loop reads CASTSYPPGTEAFF. The DNA of the CDR3 is TGTGCCAGCACTTCCTACCCACCGGGCACTGAAGCTTTCTTT.

The rearrangement uses TRBV12-3 or TRBV12-4 and TRBJ2-1, with 11 bases lining up with TRBD2. The V and J ends lost 7 bases and 7 bases, in that order; junction bases with no gene match: 9. The CDR3 is made up of 15 amino acids. The CDR3 here is CASTSLAGGWNEQFF. CDR3 bases: TGTGCCAGCACCTCTCTAGCGGGAGGATGGAATGAGCAGTTCTTC.

The chain recombines TRBV15 with TRBJ2-5, with 9 bases aligning to TRBD1. Looked up from germline, CDR1 is LNHNV and CDR2 is YYDKDF (reference sequence). With V trimmed by 1 base and J by 4 bases, 10 bases remained unmatched. The CDR3 is made up of 17 amino acids. The CDR3 is CATSRGQNRGQGETQYF. CDR3 coding DNA: TGTGCCACCAGCAGAGGACAAAACAGGGGGCAAGGAGAGACCCAGTACTTC.

J is TRBJ2-1 and V is TRBV5-1, with D perhaps TRBD1 (6 bases). V dropped 1 base and J dropped 8 bases, with 16 bases sitting between them. Germline V gene lookup returns CDR1 SGHRS and CDR2 YFSETQ. The CDR3 consists of 15 residues. In nucleotides, the CDR3 is TGCGCCAGCAGCTTGCAAGCCCAGGGGATCGATGAGCAGTTCTTC. Translation gives CASSLQAQGIDEQFF.

The chain recombines TRBV24-1 with TRBJ2-1; 7 bases are shared with TRBD1. The CDR3 is made up of 14 amino acids. V lost 2 bases to trimming and J lost 7 bases; unmatched junction nucleotides: 4. CDR1 and CDR2 (germline): KGHDR, SFDVKD. Written as DNA, the CDR3 is TGTGCCACCAGTGATTGGACAGGTTTGAATGAGCAGTTCTTC. Translating it yields CATSDWTGLNEQFF.

This clonotype was picked up a small number of times. The chain uses TRBV5-1 and TRBJ2-5; TRBD1 matches at 7 bases. The germline V gene has CDR1 SGHRS and CDR2 YFSETQ. J was trimmed by 4 bases and V by 1 base; bases with no gene match: 10. This CDR3 is 16 amino acids long. The chain's CDR3 is CASSLSFRGRGETQYF. The CDR3 region has the DNA TGCGCCAGCAGCTTGTCGTTTAGGGGGCGAGGAGAGACCCAGTACTTC.

This clonotype appeared a few times. The chain joins TRBV20-1 to TRBJ2-3; TRBD1 agrees at 11 bases. Germline V lookup: CDR1 DFQATT, CDR2 SNEGSKA (reference sequence). J gave up 5 bases and V 3 bases, and 7 bases lay outside the gene matches. The CDR3 sequence is 15 residues long. This CDR3 reads CSARGPGQGVDTQYF. CDR3 sequence (DNA): TGCAGTGCTAGGGGACCGGGACAGGGGGTAGATACGCAGTATTTT.

The chain couples TRBV5-1 to TRBJ2-7, with unresolved D. V was clipped by 0 bases and J by 5 bases, with 12 bases between them. The germline gives CDR1 SGHRS, CDR2 YFSETQ. There are 14 residues in the CDR3. CDR3 bases: TGCGCCAGCAGCTTGGTGGGCCGTTCAGACGAGCAGTACGTC. Amino acid sequence: CASSLVGRSDEQYV.

This clonotype appeared many times. The V call is TRBV11-2, the J call TRBJ2-3; 14 bases line up with TRBD2. This CDR3 is built from 20 residues. V lost 2 bases to trimming and J lost 5 bases; unmatched junction nucleotides: 15. Per germline, CDR1 SGHAT and CDR2 FQNNGV. The CDR3 loop is CASSLNQGRGLAGDGDTQYF. The CDR3 DNA reads TGTGCCAGCAGCTTAAATCAGGGTCGGGGACTAGCGGGAGATGGAGATACGCAGTATTTT.

This clonotype appeared a few times. The chain links TRBV3-1 to TRBJ1-1; D perhaps matches TRBD1 (5 bases). Germline assignment: CDR1 LGHDT and CDR2 YNNKEL (reference sequence). This CDR3 is built from 13 residues. V gave up 5 bases and J gave up 4 bases, with 11 bases separating them. The CDR3: CASSRGISTEAFF. The DNA for the CDR3 is TGTGCCAGCAGCAGGGGTATTAGCACTGAAGCTTTCTTT. Combining the CDR3 with reference TRBV3-1 and TRBJ1-1 gives the whole variable domain DTAVSQTPKYLVTQMGNDKSIKCEQNLGHDTMYWYKQDSKKFLKIMFSYNNKELIINETVPNRFSPKSPDKAHLNLHINSLELGDSAVYFCASSRGISTEAFFGQGTRLTVV.

The genes are TRBV5-1 and TRBJ1-4; D unclear. CDR1 and CDR2 (germline): SGHRS, YFSETQ. CDR3 size: 14 residues. The V and J ends lost 7 bases and 5 bases respectively, with 15 bases between them. The CDR3: CASSREKINEKLFF. The DNA for the CDR3 is TGCGCCAGCTCCCGGGAAAAGATAAATGAAAAACTGTTTTTT.

V usage is TRBV6-1 and J usage is TRBJ2-1, with TRBD2 matching 14 bases. From germline, CDR1 is MNHNS and CDR2 SASEGT. The CDR3 totals 15 residues. With V trimmed by 5 bases and J by 10 bases, 7 bases remained unmatched. CDR3 loop: CASSRGLAGAREQFF. The CDR3 DNA follows: TGTGCCAGCAGTCGGGGACTAGCGGGAGCAAGAGAGCAGTTCTTC.

This clonotype has just a few counts. The chain joins TRBV12-3 or TRBV12-4 to TRBJ2-5, with D maybe TRBD1 (6 bases). V was cut by 6 bases and J by 5 bases, with 10 bases left in between. The length of the CDR3 is 12 residues. The CDR3 is CASSHRVETQYF. CDR3 in DNA: TGTGCCAGCAGCCACAGGGTTGAGACCCAGTACTTC.

The V gene is TRBV29-1, the J gene TRBJ2-1; weak D call: TRBD1 (6 bases). The V and J ends lost 5 bases and 9 bases respectively, with 14 bases between them. The CDR3 length is 12 residues. The germline V gene has CDR1 SQVTM and CDR2 ANQGSEA. The CDR3 is CSVLRTVGEQFF. The DNA of the CDR3 is TGCAGCGTTTTACGGACAGTCGGTGAGCAGTTCTTC.

This clonotype was detected only a few times. V is TRBV5-4 and J is TRBJ2-3; D tentatively fits TRBD1 or TRBD2 (5 bases each). The CDR3 length is 14 residues. In germline, CDR1 is SGHNT, CDR2 YYREEE (reference sequence). Deletions cut 3 bases from V and 4 bases from J, with 12 bases between. As DNA, the CDR3 is TGTGCCAGCAGCTCCCAACGGGGCCCAGATACGCAGTATTTT. Translated, it gives CASSSQRGPDTQYF. The entire variable domain, with the rest obtained from reference TRBV5-4 and TRBJ2-3, is as follows: ETGVTQSPTHLIKTRGQQVTLRCSSQSGHNTVSWYQQALGQGPQFIFQYYREEENGRGNFPPRFSGLQFPNYSSELNVNALELDDSALYLCASSSQRGPDTQYFGPGTRLTVL.

This clonotype appeared a few times. J is TRBJ2-5 and V is TRBV20-1; possibly TRBD1 or TRBD2 for D (5 bases each). Germline V lookup: CDR1 DFQATT, CDR2 SNEGSKA (reference sequence). CDR3 length: 15 amino acids. V shed 3 bases and J shed 3 bases, with 17 bases lying between them. CDR3 nucleotides: TGCAGTGCTAGCCCCCTTTCCGGGGCTAAAGAGACCCAGTACTTC. Encoded protein: CSASPLSGAKETQYF.

This clonotype has only a few counts. This sequence joins TRBV5-1 and TRBJ1-1; weak D call: TRBD1 (5 bases). Trimming cost V 0 bases and J 3 bases, with 9 bases left between them. CDR3 length equals 14 residues. Germline loops: CDR1 SGHRS, CDR2 YFSETQ. CDR3 sequence (DNA): TGCGCCAGCAGCTTGGGTCGGGGGGACACTGAAGCTTTCTTT. Protein: CASSLGRGDTEAFF.

This clonotype was found a few times. The chain recombines TRBV12-3 or TRBV12-4 with TRBJ2-5, with D uncertain. The CDR3 extends over 11 amino acids. The V and J ends lost 3 bases and 6 bases respectively, with 5 bases between them. The CDR3 spells CASSLGKTQYF. Written as DNA, the CDR3 is TGTGCCAGCAGTTTGGGGAAGACCCAGTACTTC.

This clonotype appeared a few times. The J gene is TRBJ2-1, the V gene TRBV7-8, with D perhaps assigned TRBD1 or TRBD2 (5 bases each). The V end was cut by 0 bases, the J end by 10 bases, with 13 bases between. The CDR3 has 14 residues. Germline CDR1 SGHVS, CDR2 FQNEAQ. CDR3 DNA: TGTGCCAGCAGCTTAGCCGGGGCACCTGGCGAGCAGTTCTTC. Its translation: CASSLAGAPGEQFF.

V and J are TRBV15 and TRBJ1-1; 7 nucleotides agree with TRBD1. The CDR3 is 15 residues long. V was clipped by 0 bases and J by 4 bases; unmatched bases: 5. In germline, CDR1 is LNHNV, CDR2 YYDKDF (reference sequence). CDR3 amino acids: CATSRDLTGTTEAFF. The CDR3, as DNA: TGTGCCACCAGCAGAGATTTGACAGGGACCACTGAAGCTTTCTTT.

This clonotype was seen a few times. The CDR3 DNA reads TGTGCCAGCAGCTTGCGGGGAAATAATTCACCCCTCCACTTT. Protein sequence: CASSLRGNNSPLHF. The chain uses TRBV7-2 and TRBJ1-6; D not certain. CDR1 and CDR2 from the germline V gene are SGHTA and FQGNSA. Trimming pared 3 bases from V and 5 bases from J, leaving 8 bases between. The CDR3 length is 14 residues. Supplemented by reference TRBV7-2 and TRBJ1-6, the full variable domain reads GAGVSQSPSNKVTEKGKDVELRCDPISGHTALYWYRQSLGQGLEFLIYFQGNSAPDKSGLPSDRFSAERTGGSVSTLTIQRTQQEDSAVYLCASSLRGNNSPLHFGNGTRLTVT.

The V gene is TRBV4-2, the J gene TRBJ2-4; 13 positions match TRBD2. V lost 4 bases and J lost 12; bases outside the gene matches: 6. This CDR3 is built from 14 residues. Per germline, CDR1 LGHNA and CDR2 YNFKEQ. The CDR3 nucleotides read TGTGCCAGCAGCCCACTCGGGACTAGCGGGACTCAGTACTTC. It yields the protein CASSPLGTSGTQYF.

J is TRBJ2-5 and V is TRBV20-1, with TRBD2 identical over 8 bases. The CDR3 covers 14 residues. V shed 3 bases, J shed 2 bases, and the junction held 5 bases outside the gene matches. CDR1 is DFQATT, CDR2 SNEGSKA, per germline (reference sequence). CDR3 in DNA: TGCAGTGCTAGGGGTCCTAGCGGGCAAGAGACCCAGTACTTC. Its translation: CSARGPSGQETQYF.

The chain carries TRBV3-1 and TRBJ2-3; D possibly corresponds to TRBD1 (6 bases). The germline V gene has CDR1 LGHDT and CDR2 YNNKEL (reference sequence). This CDR3 spans 14 amino acids. V shed 4 bases and J shed 3 bases, with 11 bases lying between them. CDR3 protein: CASSPQGGTDTQYF. CDR3 sequence (DNA): TGTGCCAGCAGCCCTCAAGGGGGAACAGATACGCAGTATTTT.

This clonotype was seen only a few times. The J gene is TRBJ2-3, the V gene TRBV2; 10 bases fit TRBD1. Germline loops: CDR1 SNHLY, CDR2 FYNNEI. CDR3 length: 16 residues. Losses at the gene ends were 5 bases for V and 3 bases for J; bases not matched to a gene: 8. This CDR3 reads CASSNRDRGRTDTQYF. CDR3 DNA sequence: TGTGCCAGCAGTAACCGGGACAGGGGTCGAACAGATACGCAGTATTTT. The full variable domain, in which reference TRBV2 and TRBJ2-3 provide the parts outside the CDR3, is EPEVTQTPSHQVTQMGQEVILRCVPISNHLYFYWYRQILGQKVEFLVSFYNNEISEKSEIFDDQFSVERPDGSNFTLKIRSTKLEDSAMYFCASSNRDRGRTDTQYFGPGTRLTVL.